One and the same sample provided the 30 T cell receptor beta chains below, sequenced in a study of lymphopenia after photon versus proton radiotherapy. Only in-frame clones appear in the TCRdb table, and some are missing; sequencing was by immunoSEQ multiplex PCR. The data hold about 5,000 clones, with more than 75% observed a single time. The material was peripheral blood, obtained from a patient treated with photon-based radiotherapy. The receptor source for this set is a man aged 30 to 39 with gastric cancer.

This clone was counted a single time. The genes are TRBV7-2 and TRBJ2-3; D is possibly TRBD1 (5 bases). Germline CDR1 and CDR2: SGHTA and FQGNSA. Trimming removed 5 bases at V and 6 bases at J, with 27 bases between. This CDR3 has 18 amino acids. As DNA, the CDR3 is TGTGCCAGCAGCCTGGGGCCTACCGAACTCTTCATACCGGATACGCAGTATTTT. Residues: CASSLGPTELFIPDTQYF.

V gene TRBV6-5 combines with J gene TRBJ1-6, with D unresolved. V gave up 6 bases and J gave up 10 bases, with 13 bases separating them. The germline CDR1 and CDR2 sequences are MNHEY and SVGAGI. This CDR3 has 13 amino acids. CDR3 residues: CASSVALGSPLHF. The CDR3 bases are TGTGCCAGCAGCGTAGCCCTGGGGTCACCCCTCCACTTT.

V is TRBV5-6 and J is TRBJ2-7, with unresolved D. Germline-derived CDR1 and CDR2 are SGHDT and YYEEEE. V lost 1 base, J lost 0 bases, and 20 bases lay in between. This CDR3 is 18 amino acids long. The CDR3 DNA reads TGTGCCAGCAGCTTGTTCCTAGGGCCAGTTGGCGGCTCCTACGAGCAGTACTTC. Translated, it gives CASSLFLGPVGGSYEQYF.

The J gene is TRBJ2-3, the V gene TRBV5-5; D remains unclear. The germline gives CDR1 SGHKS, CDR2 YYEKEE (reference sequence). The germline V and J ends were trimmed by 1 base and 3 bases, with 15 bases remaining between them. The CDR3 length is 16 residues. CDR3 amino acids: CASSLLTNWQTDTQYF. CDR3 bases: TGTGCCAGCAGCTTGCTGACCAACTGGCAGACAGATACGCAGTATTTT.

The chain links TRBV4-3 to TRBJ2-1, with 11 bases fitting TRBD2. V shed 4 bases and J 1 base; nucleotides not matched to a gene: 3. This CDR3 has 16 amino acids. Germline V lookup: CDR1 LGHNA, CDR2 YSLEER. The CDR3 sequence is CASSLIAGGSYNEQFF. CDR3 nucleotide sequence: TGCGCCAGCAGCCTCATAGCGGGAGGGTCCTACAATGAGCAGTTCTTC.

This chain links TRBV7-9 with TRBJ2-7; D is possibly TRBD2 (5 bases). The V and J ends lost 3 bases and 1 base respectively, with 10 bases between them. Per germline, CDR1 SEHNR and CDR2 FQNEAQ (reference sequence). The CDR3 covers 14 residues. CDR3 in DNA: TGTGCCAGCAGCTTCCGGGGTTCTTCCTACGAGCAGTACTTC. Encoded protein: CASSFRGSSYEQYF.

The V and J genes are TRBV5-4 and TRBJ1-1, with D possibly matching TRBD1 (5 bases). Per the germline V gene, CDR1 is SGHNT and CDR2 is YYREEE (reference sequence). Trimming left V 0 bases short and J 8 bases short, with 14 bases between. The CDR3 consists of 14 residues. In nucleotides, the CDR3 is TGTGCCAGCAGCTTGGAGGCAGGGCGGGAAGAAGCTTTCTTT. Translating gives CASSLEAGREEAFF.

The rearrangement links TRBV29-1 to TRBJ1-2; tentatively, D is TRBD1 (5 bases). Trimming pared 7 bases from V and 5 bases from J, leaving 11 bases between. This CDR3 has 11 amino acids. The germline gives CDR1 SQVTM, CDR2 ANQGSEA. The CDR3 here is CSARVEYGYTF. Written as DNA, the CDR3 is TGCAGCGCCAGGGTGGAGTATGGCTACACCTTC.

The chain is built from TRBV7-9 and TRBJ2-7; 9 bases fit TRBD1. V gave up 5 bases and J gave up 6 bases; unmatched junction bases: 8. This CDR3 comprises 14 residues. Germline CDR1 SEHNR, CDR2 FQNEAQ (reference sequence). The CDR3 DNA is TGTGCCAGCAGCCTCACGGACAGGGGTTCCGAGCAGTACTTC. This encodes CASSLTDRGSEQYF.

The CDR3 nucleotides read TGTGCCATCAGTGAGGTCCGGTCCATCTATGGCTACACCTTC. Amino acids: CAISEVRSIYGYTF. The chain couples TRBV10-3 to TRBJ1-2, with unresolved D. This CDR3 is built from 14 residues. CDR1 ENHRY and CDR2 SYGVKD come from the germline V gene. Trimming pared 2 bases from V and 4 bases from J, leaving 11 bases between.

This clone turned up a few times. The chain has TRBV28 and TRBJ1-4; 7 nucleotides line up with TRBD1. This CDR3 is built from 19 residues. Germline V CDR1 and CDR2: MDHEN, SYDVKM. The ends lost 0 bases at V and 0 bases at J; junction bases unmatched: 10. CDR3 loop: CASSLWTTGVPATNEKLFF. CDR3 bases: TGTGCCAGCAGTTTATGGACCACAGGGGTTCCCGCAACTAATGAAAAACTGTTTTTT.

This rearrangement joins TRBV19 to TRBJ2-1; 8 bases map to TRBD2. Germline CDR1 reads LNHDA; CDR2 reads SQIVND (reference sequence). This CDR3 contains 14 residues. V trimming: 5 bases; J trimming: 6 bases; junction bases outside the gene matches: 6. CDR3 amino acids: CASSSSGRSNEQFF. CDR3 bases: TGTGCCAGTAGTTCCAGCGGGAGAAGCAATGAGCAGTTCTTC.

The chain has TRBV6-1 and TRBJ1-1; 8 nucleotides line up with TRBD1. The germline CDR1 and CDR2 sequences are MNHNS and SASEGT. The CDR3 contains 12 residues. J was trimmed by 9 bases and V by 5 bases; bases with no gene match: 5. In DNA, the CDR3 is TGTGCCAGCAGTCTGACAGGGGAAAAAGCTTTCTTT. It is translated as CASSLTGEKAFF.

This clone was observed a handful of times. The chain joins TRBV7-2 to TRBJ1-5; 10 positions agree with TRBD1. The CDR3 has 13 residues. V was clipped by 5 bases and J by 12 bases; unmatched bases: 7. Germline loops: CDR1 SGHTA, CDR2 FQGNSA. The CDR3 coding sequence is TGTGCCAGCAGCCCAAGCCGGGACAGGGGCCAGCATTTT. Protein: CASSPSRDRGQHF.

The CDR3 bases are TGTGCCAGCAGCCAAGATCCCCCGTACTTGGGGACAGTGAACAATCAGCCCCAGCATTTT. This codes for CASSQDPPYLGTVNNQPQHF. V gene TRBV4-2 combines with J gene TRBJ1-5; TRBD1 matches 7 bases. CDR3 length: 20 amino acids. Germline V gene lookup returns CDR1 LGHNA and CDR2 YNFKEQ. Trimming cost V 0 bases and J 3 bases; bases outside gene matches: 17.

V and J are TRBV9 and TRBJ1-2; the match to TRBD1 covers 9 bases. In germline, CDR1 is SGDLS, CDR2 YYNGEE. The CDR3 length is 14 residues. Germline trimming cut 1 base from V and 6 bases from J; bases unmatched to any gene: 4. The CDR3 sequence: CASSVSGQGHGYTF. For the CDR3, the DNA is TGTGCCAGCAGCGTATCGGGACAGGGACATGGCTACACCTTC.

CDR3 region: CASRSGTVPDQPQHF. Here the CDR3 DNA reads TGTGCCAGCCGCTCCGGGACAGTGCCAGATCAGCCCCAGCATTTT. The chain has TRBV6-1 and TRBJ1-5; 7 bases are shared with TRBD1. CDR1 MNHNS and CDR2 SASEGT come from the germline V gene. The trim removed 8 bases at V and 5 bases at J, leaving 12 bases unmatched. The CDR3 has 15 amino acids.

The V call is TRBV2, the J call TRBJ2-7, with D perhaps TRBD2 (6 bases). Trimming took 5 bases from V and 5 from J, leaving 16 bases between them. Germline V gene lookup returns CDR1 SNHLY and CDR2 FYNNEI. CDR3 length equals 14 residues. CDR3 DNA: TGTGCCAGCAGTCCCCGGCGGGGTGCCGACGAGCAGTACTTC. Amino acids: CASSPRRGADEQYF.

The chain recombines TRBV9 with TRBJ2-2, with TRBD1 identical over 7 bases. V lost 2 bases and J lost 0; bases outside the gene matches: 4. Per the germline V gene, CDR1 is SGDLS and CDR2 is YYNGEE. The CDR3 has 16 residues. The CDR3 bases are TGTGCCAGCAGCGTTCGACAGGGAGCGAACACCGGGGAGCTGTTTTTT. The encoded protein is CASSVRQGANTGELFF.

The rearrangement joins TRBV2 to TRBJ2-5, with TRBD2 identical over 11 bases. Germline-derived CDR1 and CDR2 are SNHLY and FYNNEI. Unmatched junction bases numbered 13, after V lost 6 bases and J lost 1 base. The CDR3 loop spans 18 amino acids. In DNA, the CDR3 is TGTGCCAGCAGCAGCTTCTCCGGGACTAGCGGAGTCCAAGAGACCCAGTACTTC. Its translation is CASSSFSGTSGVQETQYF.

The rearrangement joins TRBV5-6 to TRBJ2-3, with TRBD2 matching over 7 bases. Germline CDR1 reads SGHDT; CDR2 reads YYEEEE. CDR3 length equals 14 residues. The junction had 4 bases not matched to a gene; V was cut back by 0 bases and J by 6 bases. The CDR3 region is CASSLVAGGDTQYF. CDR3 nucleotides: TGTGCCAGCAGCTTGGTCGCCGGGGGGGATACGCAGTATTTT.

V is TRBV6-1 and J is TRBJ1-1; TRBD1 matches at 9 bases. The CDR3 consists of 15 residues. V lost 0 bases, J lost 1 base, and 0 bases stayed unmatched. CDR1 and CDR2 (germline): MNHNS, SASEGT. The CDR3 bases are TGTGCCAGCAGTGAAGCGACAGGGGGGAACACTGAAGCTTTCTTT. Protein: CASSEATGGNTEAFF.

The chain joins TRBV27 to TRBJ2-1; D perhaps matches TRBD1 (6 bases). Germline values: CDR1 MNHEY, CDR2 SMNVEV (reference sequence). V dropped 5 bases and J dropped 0 bases, with 11 bases sitting between them. CDR3 length: 15 amino acids. The CDR3 DNA reads TGTGCCAGCAGTCTCACAGGGAGCTCCTACAATGAGCAGTTCTTC. Translated, it gives CASSLTGSSYNEQFF.

The rearrangement joins TRBV2 to TRBJ1-2; D ambiguous. CDR1 SNHLY and CDR2 FYNNEI come from the germline V gene. This CDR3 is 16 amino acids long. The V gene lost 7 bases and the J gene lost 6 bases, with 24 bases spanning the gap. The CDR3 loop reads CASTFIPSETADGYTF. The DNA of the CDR3 is TGTGCCAGCACCTTCATCCCTTCCGAGACGGCCGATGGCTACACCTTC.

The J gene is TRBJ2-5, the V gene TRBV7-3, with 7 positions matching TRBD2. The germline V gene encodes CDR1 SGHTA and CDR2 FQGTGA. With V trimmed by 3 bases and J by 4 bases, 2 bases remained unmatched. The CDR3 covers 13 residues. The CDR3 region is CASSFGLGETQYF. CDR3 bases: TGTGCCAGCAGCTTTGGACTAGGAGAGACCCAGTACTTC.

This clone is labeled as large. The chain links TRBV29-1 to TRBJ2-1; D is unresolved. CDR1 is SQVTM, CDR2 ANQGSEA, per germline. The CDR3 extends over 12 amino acids. Trimming cost V 4 bases and J 4 bases, with 8 bases left between them. In nucleotides, the CDR3 is TGCAGCGTTGTATGGCGGTACAATGAGCAGTTCTTC. It codes for CSVVWRYNEQFF.

The rearrangement uses TRBV4-2 and TRBJ2-2; possible D gene TRBD2, 7 bases. The V and J ends lost 4 bases and 4 bases respectively, with 16 bases between them. This CDR3 is built from 16 residues. The germline V gene has CDR1 LGHNA and CDR2 YNFKEQ. CDR3 sequence: CASSPWGGPGTGELFF. CDR3 sequence (DNA): TGTGCCAGCAGCCCATGGGGGGGCCCAGGCACCGGGGAGCTGTTTTTT.

The V call is TRBV19, the J call TRBJ1-5; 10 bases are shared with TRBD1. Germline V gives CDR1 LNHDA, CDR2 SQIVND (reference sequence). V lost 10 bases and J lost 2; bases outside the gene matches: 8. The CDR3 is 15 amino acids. CDR3 sequence reads: CATGGGTGGNQPQHF. The CDR3 nucleotides are TGTGCCACCGGGGGAGGGACAGGGGGCAATCAGCCCCAGCATTTT.

This clone was seen once. This chain uses TRBV5-1 with TRBJ2-7; D is unclear. In germline, CDR1 is SGHRS, CDR2 YFSETQ. Trimming stripped 1 base from V and 0 bases from J, with 8 bases between. The CDR3 has 14 amino acids. CDR3 in DNA: TGCGCCAGCAGCTTGACAGTTCCCTCCTACGAGCAGTACTTC. Its translation is CASSLTVPSYEQYF.

The chain has TRBV7-3 and TRBJ2-1; TRBD2 matches 11 bases. The CDR3 has 15 residues. V lost 5 bases and J lost 3; bases outside the gene matches: 3. Germline-derived CDR1 and CDR2 are SGHTA and FQGTGA. The CDR3 protein is CASSATSGVYNEQFF. The CDR3 region has the DNA TGTGCCAGCAGCGCGACTAGCGGGGTCTACAATGAGCAGTTCTTC.